There are a few counts of the clone carrying this T cell receptor (beta chain). The source of the sample is a study of blood T cell repertoires in COVID-19. Study-level background: From the United States, Italy and Spain came samples of acute and convalescent COVID-19. PBMCs, B-cell-depleted T cells, or T cells provided the cDNA or gDNA that made up the material.

In germline, CDR1 is MNHEY, CDR2 SVGAGI. CDR3 length: 15 amino acids. Trimming removed 6 bases from V and 0 bases from J, with 12 bases in between. Per the study methods: Quantification of nucleated cells was approximated via reference gene primer amplification. Profiled with immunoSEQ multiplex PCR; TCRdb holds only in-frame clones, not every one. Clone size and the V and J calls come from that table; the DNA yielded D and trimming. This sample yields 150,000 to 200,000 clones, of which less than 90% are seen a single time; more than 25% belongs to the top ten. Sequenced sample: peripheral blood. The genes are TRBV6-5 and TRBJ1-3; D call uncertain. The sequence came from a man aged 55-75 years with acute or convalescent COVID-19. The CDR3 DNA sequence: TGTGCCAGCAGGCAGCGAGGCAGCTCTGGAAACACCATATATTTT. Translation gives CASRQRGSSGNTIYF.